The 9 T cell receptor beta chains presented below share a single source sample, sequenced in a study of CD8 T cells in ankylosing spondylitis (dated by TCRdb to 2016 to 2017). What the work shows at the level of the full study, not this receptor alone: Blood from ankylosing spondylitis patients appeared to be characterized by a TCR beta motif made up of several highly homologous amino acid variants.

No cognate antigen is known for these TCRs. Receptor libraries were prepared by 5' RACE. Sequenced on an Illumina HiSeq 2500. TCRdb reworked the public reads: Q25 trimming with fastp, MiXCR clone assembly, productive beta chains retained. Each entry merges the rows of one CDR3 protein and shows their most common DNA and genes. The sample table contains over 400,000 distinct CDR3 sequences; only one count was recorded for roughly a quarter of them. The ten largest clonotypes hold roughly 1% of the sample. Sequenced material: blood, either unsorted or a sorted T cell fraction (not recorded which). The receptors originated from a male donor with ankylosing spondylitis.

CDR3 DNA: TGCAGTGCTAGGTGGAGTCCCGACACTGAAGCTTTCTTT. It yields the protein CSARWSPDTEAFF. The rearrangement joins TRBV20-1 to TRBJ1-1; no clear D. This CDR3 region has 13 residues. Germline assignment: CDR1 DFQATT and CDR2 SNEGSKA (reference sequence). The V and J ends lost 3 bases and 3 bases respectively, with 11 bases between them.

V is TRBV15 and J is TRBJ2-1; 10 bases line up with TRBD2. V lost 9 bases and J lost 0; bases outside the gene matches: 8. From germline, CDR1 is LNHNV and CDR2 YYDKDF (reference sequence). The CDR3 covers 16 residues. DNA for the CDR3: TGTGCCACGATTTCTGGGACTAGCGACTCCTACAATGAGCAGTTCTTC. Residues: CATISGTSDSYNEQFF.

This sequence joins TRBV11-2 and TRBJ1-2; no clear D gene. The CDR3 is 12 amino acids. V was shortened by 5 bases and J by 2 bases, with 6 bases between the two germline ends. Germline V gene data show CDR1 as SGHAT and CDR2 as FQNNGV. The CDR3 DNA reads as TGTGCCAGCAGCAACATGAACTATGGCTACACCTTC. It encodes CASSNMNYGYTF.

V is TRBV5-1 and J is TRBJ2-5, with 14 bases aligning to TRBD2. CDR3 length: 19 residues. Per germline, CDR1 SGHRS and CDR2 YFSETQ. With V trimmed by 3 bases and J by 0 bases, 10 bases remained unmatched. CDR3 in amino acids: CASSSPRTSGRPYQETQYF. In DNA, the CDR3 is TGCGCCAGCAGCTCCCCCCGGACTAGCGGGAGGCCGTACCAAGAGACCCAGTACTTC.

The chain links TRBV29-1 to TRBJ1-3, with D unclear. Trimming left V 5 bases short and J 0 bases short, with 5 bases between. Germline V gene sequence: CDR1 SQVTM, CDR2 ANQGSEA. The CDR3 runs 12 residues. The CDR3 region has the DNA TGCAGCGTTCCGAGCTCTGGAAACACCATATATTTT. Translating gives CSVPSSGNTIYF.

The V call is TRBV13, the J call TRBJ1-1; 11 bases are a match to TRBD1. This CDR3 is 17 amino acids long. V dropped 5 bases and J dropped 3; count of bases not matched to a gene: 11. In germline, CDR1 is PRHDT, CDR2 FYEKMQ (reference sequence). DNA of the CDR3: TGTGCCAGCAGCGTGGGGACAGGGGGTATTCGGTACACTGAAGCTTTCTTT. It encodes CASSVGTGGIRYTEAFF.

The chain is built from TRBV12-3 or TRBV12-4 and TRBJ1-2, with D unresolved. The length of the CDR3 is 12 residues. V was trimmed by 4 bases and J by 3 bases, leaving 6 bases between them. CDR3 protein: CASSSVDYGYTF. CDR3 nucleotides: TGTGCCAGCAGTTCGGTTGACTATGGCTACACCTTC.

This clonotype was found a few times. CDR3 sequence (DNA): TGTGCCAGCAGGGCATTTGGCAATCAGCCCCAGCATTTT. It translates to CASRAFGNQPQHF. The chain joins TRBV2 to TRBJ1-5, with D hard to call. From germline, CDR1 is SNHLY and CDR2 FYNNEI. V was cut by 6 bases and J by 2 bases, with 8 bases left in between. The CDR3 sequence is 13 residues long.

CDR3 coding DNA: TGTGCCAGCAATCGAGCGGGAGCGGCCCCAAACGGGGGTGAGCAGTTCTTC. As protein: CASNRAGAAPNGGEQFF. This chain connects TRBV2 to TRBJ2-1; TRBD2 agrees at 8 bases. CDR3 length: 17 amino acids. The germline gives CDR1 SNHLY, CDR2 FYNNEI. With 7 bases clipped from V and 9 bases from J, the junction kept 20 bases outside the gene matches.